The 20 T cell receptor beta chains presented below share a single source sample, sequenced in a study of blood T cell repertoires in COVID-19 (dated by TCRdb to 2020 to 2022). The library was built by means of the immunoSEQ multiplex PCR assay. Held by TCRdb, this immuneACCESS table contains in-frame sequences only and omits some clones. Under half of the omission traces to an unresolved V gene where checked; the cause of the rest is unknown. The table for this sample lists 56,000 or so clones; approximately 89% of them were counted only once. Roughly 43% of the sample is taken by the ten largest. Sequences were obtained from peripheral blood. These receptors were obtained from an older woman with COVID-19, enrolled during active disease.

The chain has TRBV2 and TRBJ2-5; 11 bases map to TRBD1. The CDR3 spans 16 residues. V shed 6 bases and J 2 bases; nucleotides not matched to a gene: 8. Per the germline V gene, CDR1 is SNHLY and CDR2 is FYNNEI. The CDR3 DNA is TGTGCCAGCAGGGTTGGACAGGGGGCGGCACAAGAGACCCAGTACTTC. Residues: CASRVGQGAAQETQYF.

This chain joins TRBV10-3 and TRBJ1-2; TRBD1 matches 7 bases. The CDR3 is made up of 14 amino acids. V lost 6 bases to trimming and J lost 3 bases; unmatched junction nucleotides: 7. Germline CDR1 and CDR2: ENHRY and SYGVKD. The CDR3 bases are TGTGCCATCAGGAACACCGGGACAGACTATGGCTACACCTTC. Amino acid sequence: CAIRNTGTDYGYTF.

V and J are TRBV24-1 and TRBJ1-2, with 8 bases matching TRBD1. With 2 bases clipped from V and 4 bases from J, the junction kept 8 bases outside the gene matches. The CDR3 length is 16 residues. Per germline, CDR1 KGHDR and CDR2 SFDVKD. The CDR3 loop reads CATSDSRTGSVYGYTF. The DNA for the CDR3 is TGTGCCACCAGTGATTCCAGGACAGGGTCAGTCTATGGCTACACCTTC.

This clone was detected only once. The V call is TRBV19, the J call TRBJ2-3; D call uncertain. CDR3 length equals 14 residues. V lost 3 bases and J lost 2, with 9 bases in between. Germline V gives CDR1 LNHDA, CDR2 SQIVND (reference sequence). CDR3 sequence (DNA): TGTGCCAGTAGTATGAGGTTAGACACAGATACGCAGTATTTT. Its protein product is CASSMRLDTDTQYF.

The chain has TRBV7-2 and TRBJ2-3; TRBD2 aligns across 16 bases. The CDR3 contains 18 residues. Germline V CDR1 and CDR2: SGHTA, FQGNSA. V shed 4 bases, J shed 5 bases, and the junction held 9 bases outside the gene matches. DNA for the CDR3: TGTGCCAGCAGCTACGCCTCGGGACTAGCGGGGGGGGGAGATACGCAGTATTTT. Protein sequence: CASSYASGLAGGGDTQYF.

The chain links TRBV3-1 (or the pseudogene TRBV3-2) to TRBJ2-2; D not certain. The CDR3 loop spans 12 amino acids. V gave up 4 bases and J gave up 4 bases, with 4 bases separating them. Germline CDR1 and CDR2: LGHDT and YNNKEL (reference sequence). The CDR3 DNA sequence: TGTGCCAGCAGCCCTCGCACCGGGGAGCTGTTTTTT. Translating gives CASSPRTGELFF.

The chain is built from TRBV29-1 and TRBJ2-2, with TRBD1 matching 8 bases. V was clipped by 6 bases and J by 5 bases; unmatched bases: 5. Per germline, CDR1 SQVTM and CDR2 ANQGSEA. This CDR3 is built from 13 residues. CDR3 nucleotide sequence: TGCAGCGTAGAGACAGGGGAGACCGGGGAGCTGTTTTTT. Translating gives CSVETGETGELFF.

This rearrangement joins TRBV5-1 to TRBJ2-1; D gene uncertain. Trimming shortened V by 6 bases and J by 1 base, and 14 bases separated the two germline ends. The CDR3 extends over 15 amino acids. Germline V CDR1 and CDR2: SGHRS, YFSETQ. The CDR3 loop reads CASTPDRVSYNEQFF. The CDR3 coding sequence is TGCGCCAGCACCCCTGACCGGGTTTCCTACAATGAGCAGTTCTTC.

The chain employs TRBV7-9 and TRBJ2-7, with D perhaps TRBD1 (6 bases). Germline lookup yields CDR1 SEHNR and CDR2 FQNEAQ (reference sequence). This CDR3 spans 13 amino acids. The V and J ends lost 3 bases and 4 bases respectively, with 10 bases between them. The CDR3 region has the DNA TGTGCCAGCAGCTTGGACAGTGGGTACGAGCAGTACTTC. It translates to CASSLDSGYEQYF.

This clone was found a few times. This chain joins TRBV7-2 and TRBJ2-1, with 14 bases that match TRBD2. Germline V gene sequence: CDR1 SGHTA, CDR2 FQGNSA. V shed 5 bases and J 7 bases; nucleotides not matched to a gene: 16. The CDR3 loop spans 19 amino acids. The CDR3 DNA is TGTGCCAGCAGCATACGTAGGGGACTAGCGGGAGCCCAGAGGAATGAGCAGTTCTTC. Translated: CASSIRRGLAGAQRNEQFF.

This rearrangement joins TRBV5-1 to TRBJ1-6; D might be TRBD1 (5 bases). The CDR3 totals 14 residues. V gave up 0 bases and J gave up 8 bases, with 9 bases separating them. Germline V lookup: CDR1 SGHRS, CDR2 YFSETQ. CDR3 amino acids: CASSLAGYYSPLHF. The CDR3 coding sequence is TGCGCCAGCAGCTTGGCAGGGTACTATTCACCCCTCCACTTT.

The chain uses TRBV5-8 and TRBJ2-6; 8 nucleotides match TRBD1. The V gene end was trimmed by 3 bases and the J gene end by 4 bases; junction bases not matched to a gene: 6. The CDR3 extends over 16 amino acids. Germline values: CDR1 SGHTS, CDR2 YDEGEE. The CDR3 DNA sequence: TGTGCCAGCAGCTCTTACAGGGGGTCGGGGGCCAACGTCCTGACTTTC. Its translation is CASSSYRGSGANVLTF.

This chain connects TRBV10-3 to TRBJ2-4; tentative D call: TRBD1 (6 bases). V was cut by 3 bases and J by 10 bases, with 13 bases left in between. CDR1 is ENHRY and CDR2 is SYGVKD in the germline V gene. The CDR3 is 13 amino acids. The CDR3 here is CAISDPQGWIQYF. The CDR3, as DNA: TGTGCCATCAGTGACCCACAGGGATGGATTCAGTACTTC.

V usage is TRBV28 and J usage is TRBJ1-2, with D possibly matching TRBD1 (5 bases). The V gene lost 5 bases and the J gene lost 5 bases, with 15 bases spanning the gap. This CDR3 has 14 residues. Germline lookup yields CDR1 MDHEN and CDR2 SYDVKM. DNA for the CDR3: TGTGCCAGCAGTCCGGGTCCGACAGTATATGGCTACACCTTC. Its protein product is CASSPGPTVYGYTF.

The rearrangement joins TRBV7-2 to TRBJ1-3; D might be TRBD1 (6 bases). This CDR3 is 15 amino acids long. CDR1 is SGHTA, CDR2 FQGNSA, per germline. Trimming cost V 5 bases and J 1 base, with 12 bases left between them. CDR3 coding DNA: TGTGCCAGCAGCCGGGGGGGCAGATCTGGAAACACCATATATTTT. Translation gives CASSRGGRSGNTIYF.

The J gene is TRBJ2-7, the V gene TRBV11-2, with D hard to call. Germline V gene data show CDR1 as SGHAT and CDR2 as FQNNGV. The CDR3 length is 13 residues. Trimming took 2 bases from V and 3 from J, leaving 8 bases between them. This CDR3 reads CASSLSLSYEQYF. The CDR3 DNA is TGTGCCAGCAGCTTAAGCCTGAGCTACGAGCAGTACTTC.

The chain carries TRBV7-8 and TRBJ2-7, with 7 bases fitting TRBD1. Looked up from germline, CDR1 is SGHVS and CDR2 is FQNEAQ. The CDR3 is 15 amino acids. The ends lost 0 bases at V and 2 bases at J; junction bases unmatched: 4. The CDR3 DNA follows: TGTGCCAGCAGCTTAGCCAGGGACAGACCCTACGAGCAGTACTTC. The encoded protein is CASSLARDRPYEQYF.

This chain joins TRBV5-1 and TRBJ2-7; 7 nucleotides match TRBD1. This CDR3 has 14 amino acids. Germline V gives CDR1 SGHRS, CDR2 YFSETQ. V was clipped by 4 bases and J by 2 bases; unmatched bases: 6. CDR3 in amino acids: CASSIDRAAYEQYF. CDR3 DNA sequence: TGCGCCAGCAGCATTGACAGGGCCGCCTACGAGCAGTACTTC.

The chain combines TRBV7-9 with TRBJ2-7; no definite D call. V was cut by 5 bases and J by 3 bases, with 5 bases left in between. The CDR3 runs 11 residues. The germline V gene encodes CDR1 SEHNR and CDR2 FQNEAQ (reference sequence). The CDR3 loop reads CASSPVYEQYF. CDR3 DNA: TGTGCCAGCAGCCCCGTCTACGAGCAGTACTTC.

The genes are TRBV7-2 and TRBJ1-2; the match to TRBD1 covers 8 bases. This CDR3 is 17 amino acids long. The germline V gene encodes CDR1 SGHTA and CDR2 FQGNSA. The V gene end was trimmed by 4 bases and the J gene end by 4 bases; junction bases not matched to a gene: 14. The CDR3 sequence is CASSSFQGASSFYGYTF. DNA for the CDR3: TGTGCCAGCAGCTCCTTCCAGGGGGCCTCGTCTTTCTATGGCTACACCTTC.